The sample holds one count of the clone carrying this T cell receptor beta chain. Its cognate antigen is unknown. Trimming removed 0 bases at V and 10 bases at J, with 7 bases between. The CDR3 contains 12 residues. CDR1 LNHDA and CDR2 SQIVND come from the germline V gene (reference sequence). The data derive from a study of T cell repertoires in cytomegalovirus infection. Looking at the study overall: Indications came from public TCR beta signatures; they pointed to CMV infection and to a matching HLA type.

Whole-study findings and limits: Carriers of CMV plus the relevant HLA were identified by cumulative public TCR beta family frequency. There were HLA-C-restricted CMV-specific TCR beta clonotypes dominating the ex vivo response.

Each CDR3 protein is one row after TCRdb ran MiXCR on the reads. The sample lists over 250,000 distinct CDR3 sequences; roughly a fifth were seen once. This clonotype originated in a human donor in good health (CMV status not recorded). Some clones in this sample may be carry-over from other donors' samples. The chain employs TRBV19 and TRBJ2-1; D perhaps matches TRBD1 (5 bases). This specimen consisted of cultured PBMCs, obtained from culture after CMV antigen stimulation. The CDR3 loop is CASSIDRVEQFF. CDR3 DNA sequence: TGTGCCAGTAGTATAGACAGGGTCGAGCAGTTCTTC.